This TCR beta chain was documented in a study of PD-1 blockade in classical Hodgkin lymphoma (dated by TCRdb to between 2020 and 2021). Notes on the research overall: Nivolumab dosing was 3 mg/kg intravenously every 2 weeks, continuing until either disease progression or unacceptable toxicity. The study used TCR beta sequencing and CyTOF to define a peripheral blood immune signature of response to PD-1 blockade in classical Hodgkin lymphoma.

With respect to this clone: Which antigen it targets is not known. Per-nucleotide qualities are absent, and no much larger clonotype sits a single base away. Other DNA sequences in this sample translate to the same CDR3.

The Qiagen DNeasy kit was used to extract genomic DNA from unsorted PBMCs and from the negatively selected CD4+ and CD8+ fractions. TCR beta CDR3 regions were amplified by immunoSEQ multiplex PCR using primers annealing to V and J segments. A synthetic immune receptor repertoire was used to minimize amplification bias, and remaining bias was computationally removed after sequencing. The study's processing was this. Repertoire diversity was quantified as the Shannon entropy index using custom Python scripts. The unsorted, CD4+ and CD8+ repertoires were each analyzed separately, with the exception of combined analyses, where CD4+ and CD8+ sequences were merged in silico. A clone counted as expanded when the clone's frequency after treatment rose at least 2-fold relative to C1D1, and clones undetected at baseline were given a pseudocount of 0.5. Singleton clones were defined as clones with 0 or 1 copy at C1D1, and non-singleton clones were defined as clones with 2 or more copies. By matching protein sequences in sorted samples from the same patient, clones expanded in unsorted samples were annotated as CD4+, CD8+ or unknown. Diversity changes from C1D1 to C4D1 were tested in paired samples using Wilcoxon tests. Held by TCRdb, this immuneACCESS table contains in-frame sequences only and omits some clones. Under half of the omission traces to an unresolved V gene where checked; the cause of the rest is unknown. The V and J calls and clone size come from that table; D and trimming were worked out from the DNA. The sample table lists about 15,000 clones, approximately 83% of them with a count of one. The ten largest clonotypes hold around 37% of the sample.

Sample time point, as interpreted from the label and publication: cycle 2 day 1 (C2D1) of nivolumab. Every trial patient had relapsed after autologous stem cell transplantation, and cohorts A, B and C differed in prior brentuximab vedotin exposure. The trial cohort was composed of over 50 patients with relapsed/refractory classical Hodgkin lymphoma, for whom complete response, partial response or progressive disease was recorded as best overall response. Single-agent nivolumab was administered to trial patients in the multi-cohort phase II CheckMate 205 trial. An independent review committee assessed best overall response using the 2007 International Working Group response criteria. PBMCs from the trial were collected at three points: immediately before nivolumab initiation (C1D1), and during therapy at cycle 2 day 1 and cycle 4 day 1. After peripheral blood was drawn into 8 mL Vacutainer Cell Preparation Tubes, PBMCs were isolated by centrifugation and then cryopreserved.

V loses 0 bases of germline sequence and J loses 1 base, and the interval between the two ends is 10 bases. The CDR3 contains 15 residues, cysteine and phenylalanine counted. The entry retains the CDR3 DNA only, 45 bases that are in frame from base 1. The germline V gene supplies CDR1 SGHRS and CDR2 YFSETQ. What the authors observed across the whole study: Patients starting nivolumab less than 1 year after ASCT had lower diversity and were excluded from later analyses to avoid confounding by immune reconstitution. By C4D1, a significant rise was seen in CD4+ TCR diversity but not in CD8+ TCR diversity (p=0.0027 vs p=0.16), and the rise was most apparent among complete responders (p=0.02). Baseline TCR diversity was reported to be lower in newly diagnosed patients than in healthy donors and to be lower still in relapsed/refractory patients. The study covered only a single clinical trial cohort, and the causes of the repertoire differences, possibly disease activity or prior therapy, were still not defined. Among trial patients, those achieving complete response had baseline diversity similar to that of newly diagnosed patients, while diversity was significantly lower in partial responders and progressors.

This TCR derives from a human donor with classical Hodgkin lymphoma. The sequencing used peripheral blood mononuclear cells (PBMCs), collected before the second cycle of nivolumab. The chain employs TRBV5-1 and TRBJ2-5, with TRBD2 tentatively as D gene (6 bases match). CDR3 reads: CASSLAPGLQETQYF. The nucleotides read TGCGCCAGCAGCTTGGCCCCGGGACTCCAAGAGACCCAGTACTTC.